The 24 T cell receptor beta chains reported below all come from one sample, sequenced in a study of T cell repertoires in cytomegalovirus infection. MiXCR was run by TCRdb on the reads, yielding one entry per CDR3 protein. The profile shows roughly 920,000 distinct CDR3 sequences, 30% to 40% of them singletons. These receptors are not linked to any known antigen. Here the sequenced sample was cultured CD8+ T cells from PBMCs, taken from culture after CMV antigen stimulation. These receptors were obtained from a human donor in good health (CMV status not recorded). Some clones in this sample may be carry-over from other donors' samples.

This clonotype was seen a few times. The chain joins TRBV27 to TRBJ2-1; 12 bases agree with TRBD2. Losses at the gene ends were 6 bases for V and 4 bases for J; bases not matched to a gene: 4. The CDR3 contains 15 residues. Per germline, CDR1 MNHEY and CDR2 SMNVEV (reference sequence). Here the CDR3 reads CASRRLAGVYNEQFF. In DNA form, the CDR3 reads TGTGCCAGCAGGCGACTAGCGGGGGTTTACAATGAGCAGTTCTTC.

This clonotype turned up a few times. The chain recombines TRBV5-1 with TRBJ1-6, with D maybe TRBD1 (5 bases). V lost 0 bases and J lost 1, with 11 bases in between. The CDR3 is 17 residues long. Germline V CDR1 and CDR2: SGHRS, YFSETQ. CDR3: CASSLEGRGSYNSPLHF. In nucleotides, the CDR3 is TGCGCCAGCAGCTTGGAGGGGAGGGGATCCTATAATTCACCCCTCCACTTT.

This clonotype was detected a few times. V and J are TRBV7-9 and TRBJ2-2; 7 positions match TRBD2. The V gene's germline CDR1 is SEHNR and CDR2 FQNEAQ (reference sequence). The CDR3 covers 14 residues. DNA for the CDR3: TGTGGATTTGGGGCTAGCGGATACACCGGGGAGCTGTTTTTT. It specifies CGFGASGYTGELFF.

This clonotype was seen only a few times. V gene TRBV11-3 combines with J gene TRBJ2-1; 11 bases line up with TRBD1. The CDR3 is 15 residues long. The germline V gene encodes CDR1 SGHNT and CDR2 YENEEA. V gave up 4 bases and J gave up 6 bases; unmatched junction bases: 5. The CDR3: CASSSPGTGGNEQFF. The CDR3 DNA reads TGTGCCAGCAGCTCCCCCGGGACAGGGGGCAATGAGCAGTTCTTC.

This chain connects TRBV12-3 or TRBV12-4 to TRBJ2-7; a possible D gene is TRBD1 (5 bases). V was trimmed by 1 base and J by 3 bases, leaving 10 bases between them. The CDR3 covers 14 residues. The CDR3 DNA follows: TGTGCCAGCAGTTTAGGCTGGGGCATCTACGAGCAGTACGTC. Translation gives CASSLGWGIYEQYV.

CDR3 protein: CASSSDGGPNNEQFF. The CDR3 DNA follows: TGTGCCAGCAGTTCGGACGGGGGGCCCAACAATGAGCAGTTCTTC. The gene calls are TRBV12-3 or TRBV12-4 and TRBJ2-1, with D maybe TRBD2 (7 bases). This CDR3 contains 15 residues. The germline V and J ends were trimmed by 4 bases and 5 bases, with 15 bases remaining between them.

In its sample, this clonotype was seen a few times. The chain combines TRBV18 with TRBJ1-4; no clear D gene. The CDR3 totals 16 residues. The germline gives CDR1 KGHSH, CDR2 LQKENI. The V and J ends lost 0 bases and 6 bases respectively, with 14 bases between them. The CDR3 sequence: CASSPPPVREHEKLFF. The CDR3 bases are TGTGCCAGCTCACCACCGCCGGTGAGGGAGCATGAAAAACTGTTTTTT.

The sample holds a few counts of this clonotype. The V gene is TRBV28, the J gene TRBJ2-7, with D perhaps TRBD1 (5 bases). Per germline, CDR1 MDHEN and CDR2 SYDVKM. CDR3 length: 12 residues. V lost 5 bases, J lost 6 bases, and 11 bases lay in between. The CDR3 region is CASSIGVSEQYF. CDR3 in DNA: TGTGCCAGCAGTATAGGGGTTTCCGAGCAGTACTTC.

Only a few counts were recorded for this clonotype. The chain has TRBV2 and TRBJ2-1; D is tentatively TRBD1 or TRBD2 (5 bases each). Looked up from germline, CDR1 is SNHLY and CDR2 is FYNNEI. The CDR3 loop spans 14 amino acids. V lost 4 bases to trimming and J lost 10 bases, with 17 bases between them. The CDR3 loop reads CASSASGRDLEQFF. CDR3 nucleotide sequence: TGTGCCAGCAGTGCTTCGGGACGGGATCTAGAGCAGTTCTTC.

This chain links TRBV6-6 with TRBJ1-1; D is perhaps TRBD1 (6 bases). Germline V gene lookup returns CDR1 MNHNY and CDR2 SVGAGI (reference sequence). CDR3 length equals 13 residues. V was cut by 3 bases and J by 7 bases, with 12 bases left in between. Here the CDR3 DNA reads TGTGCCAGCAGTTATGGGCAGGGGATTGAAGCTTTCTTT. Residues: CASSYGQGIEAFF.

CDR3 nucleotide sequence: TGTGCCAGCAGTCCTGGGCGGGGGGCCTCCTACGAGCAGTACTTC. Encoded protein: CASSPGRGASYEQYF. J is TRBJ2-7 and V is TRBV6-6; 8 positions agree with TRBD2. With 5 bases clipped from V and 0 bases from J, the junction kept 6 bases outside the gene matches. This CDR3 has 15 residues. Germline lookup yields CDR1 MNHNY and CDR2 SVGAGI (reference sequence).

The chain links TRBV19 to TRBJ1-1; D gene uncertain. Germline V gene lookup returns CDR1 LNHDA and CDR2 SQIVND (reference sequence). The V end was cut by 3 bases, the J end by 1 base, with 12 bases between. The CDR3 spans 15 residues. The CDR3 spells CASSIFVTANTEAFF. The CDR3 nucleotides read TGTGCCAGTAGTATTTTTGTCACGGCGAACACTGAAGCTTTCTTT.

The chain employs TRBV5-6 and TRBJ2-2, with TRBD2 matching 8 bases. The CDR3 covers 20 residues. Germline loops: CDR1 SGHDT, CDR2 YYEEEE. Trimming took 3 bases from V and 1 from J; bases not matched to a gene: 17. In DNA, the CDR3 is TGTGCCAGCAGCTCCCTGGCATTAGCGGGGAAAACAGAGAACACCGGGGAGCTGTTTTTT. Its translation: CASSSLALAGKTENTGELFF. Filled out from reference TRBV5-6 and TRBJ2-2, the complete variable domain reads DAGVTQSPTHLIKTRGQQVTLRCSPKSGHDTVSWYQQALGQGPQFIFQYYEEEERQRGNFPDRFSGHQFPNYSSELNVNALLLGDSALYLCASSSLALAGKTENTGELFFGEGSRLTVL.

The chain employs TRBV7-6 and TRBJ2-1; no firm D call. CDR1 and CDR2 from the germline V gene are SGHVS and FNYEAQ. The CDR3 covers 13 residues. V lost 4 bases and J lost 4, with 8 bases in between. In DNA, the CDR3 is TGTGCCAGCAGCTACAGCCAATACAATGAGCAGTTCTTC. This encodes CASSYSQYNEQFF.

The gene calls are TRBV7-9 and TRBJ2-1; no definite D call. CDR1 is SEHNR, CDR2 FQNEAQ, per germline (reference sequence). V was pared by 3 bases and J by 0 bases, with 6 bases between. The CDR3 is 14 amino acids. In DNA form, the CDR3 reads TGTGCCAGCAGCTTCGTTTACTCCTACAATGAGCAGTTCTTC. Protein product: CASSFVYSYNEQFF.

The rearrangement joins TRBV2 to TRBJ2-5; 9 bases are shared with TRBD1. Germline V gene sequence: CDR1 SNHLY, CDR2 FYNNEI. V shed 6 bases, J shed 13 bases, and the junction held 15 bases outside the gene matches. CDR3 size: 14 residues. CDR3 loop: CASRPTGGKYLAYF. In DNA, the CDR3 is TGTGCCAGCAGACCCACAGGGGGCAAATACTTAGCGTACTTC.

V and J are TRBV6-5 and TRBJ2-7, with TRBD1 matching over 7 bases. The CDR3 contains 17 residues. Germline loops: CDR1 MNHEY, CDR2 SVGAGI. The junction had 18 bases not matched to a gene; V was cut back by 8 bases and J by 2 bases. The CDR3 DNA follows: TGTGCCAGCTCAGCCGGGACAGAGTCTGATTTCCCCTACGAGCAGTACTTC. Translating gives CASSAGTESDFPYEQYF.

This clonotype was observed a handful of times. The chain joins TRBV7-2 to TRBJ1-6, with D unclear. The V gene lost 7 bases and the J gene lost 1 base, with 8 bases spanning the gap. Germline CDR1 SGHTA, CDR2 FQGNSA. The CDR3 is 14 residues long. In nucleotides, the CDR3 is TGTGCCAGCATTGACGGGTCCTATAATTCACCCCTCCACTTT. Translation: CASIDGSYNSPLHF.

The rearrangement links TRBV6-6 to TRBJ2-3; 7 bases fit TRBD2. Germline assignment: CDR1 MNHNY and CDR2 SVGAGI (reference sequence). The CDR3 consists of 18 residues. V lost 0 bases, J lost 6 bases, and 15 bases stayed unmatched. CDR3 nucleotide sequence: TGTGCCAGCAGTTACTCGAAAGGGCAGCGGGGTCTCAGGGATACGCAGTATTTT. Encoded protein: CASSYSKGQRGLRDTQYF.

CDR3 sequence: CASSVDMLTQYF. The DNA of the CDR3 is TGTGCCAGCAGCGTGGACATGCTGACGCAGTATTTT. The gene calls are TRBV7-6 and TRBJ2-3, with D possibly matching TRBD1 (5 bases). V was trimmed by 5 bases and J by 9 bases, leaving 12 bases between them. The germline gives CDR1 SGHVS, CDR2 FNYEAQ. The CDR3 length is 12 residues.

The CDR3 bases are TGTGCCATCAGTGAAAAGGGCTTAGGGTATCGTAACACTGAAGCTTTCTTT. Residues: CAISEKGLGYRNTEAFF. The chain couples TRBV10-3 to TRBJ1-1; D remains unclear. The CDR3 has 17 residues. Germline V gene data show CDR1 as ENHRY and CDR2 as SYGVKD. Deletions cut 3 bases from V and 2 bases from J, with 19 bases between.

The table lists this clonotype with many counts. This chain joins TRBV11-1 and TRBJ2-1; D may be TRBD1 (5 bases). CDR3 size: 15 residues. Trimming took 1 base from V and 4 from J, leaving 11 bases between them. Germline V gene data show CDR1 as SGHAT and CDR2 as FQDESV (reference sequence). In DNA, the CDR3 is TGTGCCAGCAGCTTAGTGACAGAAAATTACAATGAGCAGTTCTTC. Its protein product is CASSLVTENYNEQFF.

This clonotype has a count of ten or more. The V call is TRBV11-2, the J call TRBJ2-4; the D is unclear. The germline CDR1 and CDR2 sequences are SGHAT and FQNNGV. This CDR3 spans 14 amino acids. V lost 3 bases, J lost 0 bases, and 6 bases lay in between. CDR3 sequence (DNA): TGTGCCAGCAGCTTTCATCTAGCCAAAAACATTCAGTACTTC. This gives the protein CASSFHLAKNIQYF.

The chain couples TRBV6-1 to TRBJ1-1; D possibly corresponds to TRBD1 (6 bases). Germline CDR1 reads MNHNS; CDR2 reads SASEGT. Trimming left V 6 bases short and J 2 bases short, with 16 bases between. This CDR3 is built from 15 residues. CDR3 region: CASSHRTVSNTEAFF. Here the CDR3 DNA reads TGTGCCAGCAGCCACAGGACAGTTTCTAACACTGAAGCTTTCTTT.